The clone carrying this T cell receptor (beta chain) was recorded only once. Its specificity is not known. The same CDR3 also results from other DNA sequences found in this sample. The ends were cut back, 0 bases at V and 8 bases at J, with 14 bases in the middle. This CDR3 has 14 residues. Germline CDR1 reads SGDLS; CDR2 reads YYNGEE. The sample originates from a study of cytomegalovirus exposure and HLA in healthy donors. Overall study results and limits: Specific recognition of CMV antigens was confirmed in vitro for three chains (all CMV-associated).

Using immunoSEQ multiplex PCR, the repertoire was profiled, and TCRdb retains in-frame clones only, with some absent. The sample holds some 69,000 clones, approximately 94% seen once. Sequencing was performed on PBMCs. The clonotype was recovered from a man between 18 and 35 years old in good health and CMV-seropositive. J is TRBJ1-1 and V is TRBV9, with a possible D match to TRBD1 (6 bases). The DNA for the CDR3 is TGTGCCAGCAGCGTAGGTGGAAGGGGGACCGAAGCTTTCTTT. Translated, it gives CASSVGGRGTEAFF.